This T cell receptor beta chain was identified during a study of T cells in women clearing cervical HPV infection. The wider study: Cases: HPV16-related CIN3 or worse on histology, 2 invasive cancers. Study-wide results and caveats: Each sample's T-cell count was unknown, possibly confounding richness. CIN3+ cases had significantly higher TCR repertoire richness than controls, but evenness did not differ.

MY09/MY11 PCR detected cervical HPV DNA; dot-blot assigned genotypes. Germline V gives CDR1 LGHDT, CDR2 YNNKEL (reference sequence). The ends lost 1 base at V and 4 bases at J; junction bases unmatched: 4. The CDR3 sequence is 15 residues long. Libraries were prepared by immunoSEQ multiplex PCR; TCRdb keeps only in-frame clonotypes and omits some of them. The sample has roughly 13,000 clones. As for this clone: Its antigen is currently unknown. The read stops 3 residues short of the end of the CDR3; the missing end is completed from the germline J gene.

The chain uses TRBV3-1 (or the pseudogene TRBV3-2) and TRBJ2-5; 9 bases are shared with TRBD2. The TCR originated in a woman aged 18 to 75 with a cervical HPV16 infection that either progressed to CIN3+ or cleared (not recorded which). Sample: blood buffy coat. The CDR3 region is CASSQGGGAGETQYF. The CDR3 bases that were read are TGTGCCAGCAGCCAAGGCGGGGGGGCGGGAGAGACC.